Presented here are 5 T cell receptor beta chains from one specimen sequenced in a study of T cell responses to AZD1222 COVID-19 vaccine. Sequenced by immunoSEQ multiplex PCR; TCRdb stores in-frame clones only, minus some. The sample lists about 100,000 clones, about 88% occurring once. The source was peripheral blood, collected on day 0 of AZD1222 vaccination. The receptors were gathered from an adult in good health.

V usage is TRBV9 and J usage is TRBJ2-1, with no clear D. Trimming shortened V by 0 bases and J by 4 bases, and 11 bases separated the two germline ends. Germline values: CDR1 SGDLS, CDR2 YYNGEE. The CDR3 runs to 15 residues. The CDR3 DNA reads TGTGCCAGCAGCGTAGGTCCAGCTTCGTACAATGAGCAGTTCTTC. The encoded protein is CASSVGPASYNEQFF. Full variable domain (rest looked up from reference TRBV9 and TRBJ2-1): DSGVTQTPKHLITATGQRVTLRCSPRSGDLSVYWYQQSLDQGLQFLIQYYNGEERAKGNILERFSAQQFPDLHSELNLSSLELGDSALYFCASSVGPASYNEQFFGPGTRLTVL.

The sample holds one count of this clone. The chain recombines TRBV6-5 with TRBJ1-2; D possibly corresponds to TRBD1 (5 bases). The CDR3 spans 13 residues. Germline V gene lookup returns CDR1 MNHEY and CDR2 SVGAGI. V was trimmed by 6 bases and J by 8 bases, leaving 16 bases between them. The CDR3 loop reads CASRALGEGGYTF. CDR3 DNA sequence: TGTGCCAGCAGGGCGCTGGGGGAAGGGGGCTACACCTTC.

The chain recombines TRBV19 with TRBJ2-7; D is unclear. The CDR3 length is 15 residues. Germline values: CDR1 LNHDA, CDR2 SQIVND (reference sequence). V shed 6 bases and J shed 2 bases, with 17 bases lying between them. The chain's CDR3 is CASSLAVSMAYEQYF. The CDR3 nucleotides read TGTGCCAGTAGCCTTGCCGTTTCGATGGCCTACGAGCAGTACTTC.

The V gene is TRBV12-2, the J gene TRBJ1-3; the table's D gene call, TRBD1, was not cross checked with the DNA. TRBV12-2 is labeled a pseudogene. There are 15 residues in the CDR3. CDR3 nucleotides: TGTGCAAGTCGCTTGGAGGGGGCCTCTGGAAACACCATATATTTT. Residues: CASRLEGASGNTIYF.

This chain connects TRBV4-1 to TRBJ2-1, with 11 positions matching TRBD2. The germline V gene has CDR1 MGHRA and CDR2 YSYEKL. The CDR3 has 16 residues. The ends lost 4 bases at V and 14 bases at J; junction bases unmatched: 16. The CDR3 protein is CASSPTAASGRNKEFF. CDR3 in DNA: TGCGCCAGCAGCCCCACGGCGGCTAGCGGGAGGAATAAGGAGTTCTTC.